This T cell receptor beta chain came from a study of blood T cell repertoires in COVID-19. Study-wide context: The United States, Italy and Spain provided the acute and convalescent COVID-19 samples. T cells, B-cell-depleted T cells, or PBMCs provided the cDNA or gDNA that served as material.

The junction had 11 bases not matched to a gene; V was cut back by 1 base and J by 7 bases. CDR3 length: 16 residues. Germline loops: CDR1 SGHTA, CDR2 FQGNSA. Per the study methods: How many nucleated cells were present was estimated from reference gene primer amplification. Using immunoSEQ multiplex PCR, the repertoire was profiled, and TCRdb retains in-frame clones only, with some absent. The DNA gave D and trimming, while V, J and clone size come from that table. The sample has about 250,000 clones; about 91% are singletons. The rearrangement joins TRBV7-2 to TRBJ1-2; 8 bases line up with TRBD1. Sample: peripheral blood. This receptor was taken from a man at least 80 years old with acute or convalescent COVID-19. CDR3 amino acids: CASSLEVHRGSGGYTF. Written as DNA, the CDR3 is TGTGCCAGCAGCTTAGAAGTCCACAGGGGGTCGGGTGGCTACACCTTC.